The present TCR beta chain was sequenced within a study of CD8+ T cells in alopecia areata. Trimming shortened V by 4 bases and J by 11 bases, and 12 bases separated the two germline ends. This CDR3 is 11 amino acids long. CDR1 SGHNT and CDR2 YYREEE come from the germline V gene (reference sequence). Sequencing templates came from extracted RNA that was reverse transcribed into cDNA. Sequencing was performed with immunoSEQ multiplex PCR; in TCRdb, only in-frame clones are kept and a portion is missing. The data show about 180,000 clones, with 51% seen just once and over 9% held by the top ten. This clone came up a few times. Treatment specified: oral pan-JAK inhibitor, 5-10 mg twice daily.

This sequence originates from a human donor with alopecia areata. The chain joins TRBV5-4 to TRBJ1-1; tentative D call: TRBD1 (5 bases). Sample: CD8+ T cells sorted from blood, taken around week 52, from a patient treated with tofacitinib. CDR3 protein: CASSASGDAFF. CDR3 DNA sequence: TGTGCCAGCAGCGCCTCCGGGGACGCTTTCTTT.